This TCR beta chain was profiled in a study of early T cells in non-severe SARS-CoV-2 infection. Germline V CDR1 and CDR2: WSHSY, SAAADI. This CDR3 has 15 amino acids. TCRdb recomputed calls from the 5' RACE reads with MiXCR, one row per CDR3 protein. The table includes tens of thousands of distinct CDR3 sequences, around 13% detected once. This clonotype has at least ten counts. An end of the junction does not agree with germline; a read error may underlie this. Here the sequenced sample was whole blood, taken at baseline. The chain carries TRBV10-2 and TRBJ2-3; 11 bases match TRBD2. This TCR was recovered from an adult who was a healthcare worker with PCR-confirmed SARS-CoV-2 infection or an uninfected control (not recorded which). The CDR3 DNA follows: TGCGCCAGCAGAGAGTGGACTAGCGGGACAGATACGCAGTATTTT. As protein: CASREWTSGTDTQYF.